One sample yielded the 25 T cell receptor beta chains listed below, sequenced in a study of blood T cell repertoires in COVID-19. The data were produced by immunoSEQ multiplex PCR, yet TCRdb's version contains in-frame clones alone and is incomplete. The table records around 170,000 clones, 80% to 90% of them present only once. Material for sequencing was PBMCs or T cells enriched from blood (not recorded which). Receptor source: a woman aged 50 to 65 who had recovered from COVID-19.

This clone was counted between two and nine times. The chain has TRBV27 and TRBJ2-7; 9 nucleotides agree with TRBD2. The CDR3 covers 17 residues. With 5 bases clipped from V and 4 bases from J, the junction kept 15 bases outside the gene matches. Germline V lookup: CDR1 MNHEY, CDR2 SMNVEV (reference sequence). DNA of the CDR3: TGTGCCAGCAGTACCCCATTTAGCGGGGGTGGTTCGTACGAGCAGTACTTC. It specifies CASSTPFSGGGSYEQYF.

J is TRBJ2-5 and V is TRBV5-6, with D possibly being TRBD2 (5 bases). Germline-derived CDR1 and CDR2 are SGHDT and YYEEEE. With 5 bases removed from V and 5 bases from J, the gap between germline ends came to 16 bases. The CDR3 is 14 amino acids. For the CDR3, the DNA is TGTGCCAGCAGTAGGGTCGGGGTCGTGGAGACCCAGTACTTC. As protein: CASSRVGVVETQYF.

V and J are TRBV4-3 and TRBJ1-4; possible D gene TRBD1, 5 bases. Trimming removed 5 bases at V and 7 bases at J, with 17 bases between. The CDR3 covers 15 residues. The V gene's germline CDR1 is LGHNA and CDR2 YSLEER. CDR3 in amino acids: CASSTENGGSEKLFF. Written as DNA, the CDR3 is TGCGCCAGCAGCACCGAAAACGGGGGTAGTGAAAAACTGTTTTTT.

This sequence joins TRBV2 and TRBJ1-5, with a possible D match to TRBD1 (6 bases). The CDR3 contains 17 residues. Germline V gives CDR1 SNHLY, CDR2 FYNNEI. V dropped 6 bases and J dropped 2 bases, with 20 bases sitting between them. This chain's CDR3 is CASRNQGIAIGNQPQHF. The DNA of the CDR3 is TGTGCCAGCAGAAATCAGGGGATTGCGATTGGCAATCAGCCCCAGCATTTT. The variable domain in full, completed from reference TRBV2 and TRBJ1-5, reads EPEVTQTPSHQVTQMGQEVILRCVPISNHLYFYWYRQILGQKVEFLVSFYNNEISEKSEIFDDQFSVERPDGSNFTLKIRSTKLEDSAMYFCASRNQGIAIGNQPQHFGDGTRLSIL.

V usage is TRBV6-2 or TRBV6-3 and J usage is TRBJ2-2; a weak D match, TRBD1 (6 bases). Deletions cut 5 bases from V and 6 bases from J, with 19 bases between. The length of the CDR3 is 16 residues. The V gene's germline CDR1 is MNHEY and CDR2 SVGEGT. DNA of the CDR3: TGTGCCAGCAGTGCCCCCGAGACAGGTAGATCCGGGGAGCTGTTTTTT. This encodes CASSAPETGRSGELFF.

CDR3 DNA: TGTGCCAGCAGCCCGCAGGGACTAGCGGGAGACGGGGAGCAGTTCTTC. Protein product: CASSPQGLAGDGEQFF. The V call is TRBV7-9, the J call TRBJ2-1; 14 nucleotides match TRBD2. Germline V gene sequence: CDR1 SEHNR, CDR2 FQNEAQ (reference sequence). The CDR3 runs 16 residues. The junction had 10 bases not matched to a gene; V was cut back by 5 bases and J by 10 bases.

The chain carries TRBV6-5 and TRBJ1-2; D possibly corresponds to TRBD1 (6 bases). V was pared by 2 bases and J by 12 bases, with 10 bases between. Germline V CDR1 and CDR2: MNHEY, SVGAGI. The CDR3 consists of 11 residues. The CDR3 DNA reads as TGTGCCAGCAGTTACGGGACACACCACACCTTC. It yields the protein CASSYGTHHTF.

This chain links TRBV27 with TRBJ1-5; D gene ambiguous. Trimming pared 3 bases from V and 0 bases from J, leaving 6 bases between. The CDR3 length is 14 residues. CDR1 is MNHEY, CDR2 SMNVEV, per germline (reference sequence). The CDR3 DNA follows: TGTGCCAGCAGTTTGTTAAATAGCAATCAGCCCCAGCATTTT. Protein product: CASSLLNSNQPQHF.

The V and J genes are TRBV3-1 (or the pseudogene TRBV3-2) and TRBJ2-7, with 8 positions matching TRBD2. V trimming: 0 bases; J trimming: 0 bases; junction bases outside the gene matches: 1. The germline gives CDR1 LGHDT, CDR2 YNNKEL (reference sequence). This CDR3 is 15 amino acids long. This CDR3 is CASSQDSGVSYEQYF. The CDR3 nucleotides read TGTGCCAGCAGCCAAGATAGCGGGGTCTCCTACGAGCAGTACTTC.

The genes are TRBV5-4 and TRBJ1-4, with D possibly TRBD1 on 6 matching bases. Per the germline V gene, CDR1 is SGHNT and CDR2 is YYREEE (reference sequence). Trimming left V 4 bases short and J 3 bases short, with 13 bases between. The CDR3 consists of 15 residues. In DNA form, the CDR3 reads TGTGCCAGCAGCAGCGCCGGACAGCCTAATGAAAAACTGTTTTTT. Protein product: CASSSAGQPNEKLFF.

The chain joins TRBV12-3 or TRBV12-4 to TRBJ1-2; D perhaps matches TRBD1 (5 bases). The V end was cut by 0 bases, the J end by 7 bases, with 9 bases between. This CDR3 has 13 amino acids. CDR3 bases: TGTGCCAGCAGTTTAGCAGGGGCGACTGGCTACACCTTC. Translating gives CASSLAGATGYTF.

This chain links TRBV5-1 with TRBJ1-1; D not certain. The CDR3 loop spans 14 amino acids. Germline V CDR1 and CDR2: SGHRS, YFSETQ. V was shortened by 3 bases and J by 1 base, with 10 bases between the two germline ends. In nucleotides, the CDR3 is TGCGCCAGCAGCTCTAAAGAGGGGAACACTGAAGCTTTCTTT. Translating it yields CASSSKEGNTEAFF.

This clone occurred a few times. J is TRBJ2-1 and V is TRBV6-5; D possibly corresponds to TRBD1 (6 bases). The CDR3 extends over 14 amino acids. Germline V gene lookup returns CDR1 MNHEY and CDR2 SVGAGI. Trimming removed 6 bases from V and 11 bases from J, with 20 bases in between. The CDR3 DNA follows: TGTGCCAGCAGCCCAAGTGACAGGCCCAGACAGCAGTTCTTC. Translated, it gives CASSPSDRPRQQFF.

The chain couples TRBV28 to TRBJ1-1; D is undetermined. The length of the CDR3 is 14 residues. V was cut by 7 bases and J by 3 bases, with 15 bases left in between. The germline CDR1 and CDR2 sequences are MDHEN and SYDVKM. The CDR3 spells CASNPAARHTEAFF. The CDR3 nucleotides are TGTGCCAGCAATCCGGCCGCCAGGCACACTGAAGCTTTCTTT.

The CDR3 DNA reads as TGTGCCAGTAGTCATTCCGGGTCCTACAATGAGCAGTTCTTC. It specifies CASSHSGSYNEQFF. V is TRBV19 and J is TRBJ2-1; D is undetermined. This CDR3 comprises 14 residues. CDR1 LNHDA and CDR2 SQIVND come from the germline V gene (reference sequence). Trimming pared 5 bases from V and 1 base from J, leaving 9 bases between.

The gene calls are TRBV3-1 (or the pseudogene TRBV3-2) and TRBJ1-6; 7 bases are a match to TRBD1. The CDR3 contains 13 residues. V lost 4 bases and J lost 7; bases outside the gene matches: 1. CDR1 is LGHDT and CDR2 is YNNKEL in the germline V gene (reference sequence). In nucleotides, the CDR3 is TGTGCCAGCAGCCCAGGGGGGAATTCACCCCTCCACTTT. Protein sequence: CASSPGGNSPLHF.

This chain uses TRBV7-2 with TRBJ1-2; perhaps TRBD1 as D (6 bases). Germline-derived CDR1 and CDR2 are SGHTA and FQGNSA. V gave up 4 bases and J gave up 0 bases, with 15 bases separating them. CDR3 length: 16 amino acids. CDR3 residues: CASSSREGGANYGYTF. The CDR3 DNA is TGTGCCAGCAGCTCCAGGGAAGGGGGAGCTAACTATGGCTACACCTTC. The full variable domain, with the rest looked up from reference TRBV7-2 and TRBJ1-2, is GAGVSQSPSNKVTEKGKDVELRCDPISGHTALYWYRQSLGQGLEFLIYFQGNSAPDKSGLPSDRFSAERTGGSVSTLTIQRTQQEDSAVYLCASSSREGGANYGYTFGSGTRLTVV.

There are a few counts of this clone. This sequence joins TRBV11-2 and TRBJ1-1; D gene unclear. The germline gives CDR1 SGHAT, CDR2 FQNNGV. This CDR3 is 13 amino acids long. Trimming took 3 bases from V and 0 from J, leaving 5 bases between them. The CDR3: CASSFGLNTEAFF. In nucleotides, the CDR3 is TGTGCCAGCAGCTTCGGGTTGAACACTGAAGCTTTCTTT. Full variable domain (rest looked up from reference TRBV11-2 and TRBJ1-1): EAGVAQSPRYKIIEKRQSVAFWCNPISGHATLYWYQQILGQGPKLLIQFQNNGVVDDSQLPKDRFSAERLKGVDSTLKIQPAKLEDSAVYLCASSFGLNTEAFFGQGTRLTVV.

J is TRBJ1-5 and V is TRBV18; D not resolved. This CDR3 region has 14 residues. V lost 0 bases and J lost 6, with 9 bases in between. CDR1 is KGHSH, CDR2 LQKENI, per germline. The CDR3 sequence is CASSPPSATQPQHF. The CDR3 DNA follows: TGTGCCAGCTCACCACCGTCTGCTACTCAGCCCCAGCATTTT.

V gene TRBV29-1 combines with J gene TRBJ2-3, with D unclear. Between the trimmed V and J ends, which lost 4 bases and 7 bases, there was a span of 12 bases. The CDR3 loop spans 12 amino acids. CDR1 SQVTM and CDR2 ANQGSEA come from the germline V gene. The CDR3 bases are TGCAGCGTTGTGGCAGGATCACATACGCAGTATTTT. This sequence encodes CSVVAGSHTQYF.

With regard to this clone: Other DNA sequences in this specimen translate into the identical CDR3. CDR3 coding DNA: TGCGCCAGCAGCTTAGACGCAGGGAACACTGAAGCTTTCTTT. This codes for CASSLDAGNTEAFF. The genes are TRBV5-1 and TRBJ1-1; no clear D. V lost 2 bases to trimming and J lost 1 base, with 9 bases between them. The CDR3 length is 14 residues. Germline CDR1 reads SGHRS; CDR2 reads YFSETQ.

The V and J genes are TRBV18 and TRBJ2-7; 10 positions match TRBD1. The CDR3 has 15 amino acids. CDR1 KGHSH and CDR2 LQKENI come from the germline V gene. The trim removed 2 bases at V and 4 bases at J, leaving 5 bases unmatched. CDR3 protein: CASSPGTGAVYEQYF. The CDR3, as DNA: TGTGCCAGCTCACCAGGGACAGGGGCGGTTTACGAGCAGTACTTC.

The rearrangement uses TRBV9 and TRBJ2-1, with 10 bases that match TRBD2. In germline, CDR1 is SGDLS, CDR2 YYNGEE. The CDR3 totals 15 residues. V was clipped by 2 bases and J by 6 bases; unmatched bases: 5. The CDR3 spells CASSVWSGRANEQFF. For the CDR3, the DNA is TGTGCCAGCAGCGTCTGGAGCGGGAGGGCCAATGAGCAGTTCTTC.

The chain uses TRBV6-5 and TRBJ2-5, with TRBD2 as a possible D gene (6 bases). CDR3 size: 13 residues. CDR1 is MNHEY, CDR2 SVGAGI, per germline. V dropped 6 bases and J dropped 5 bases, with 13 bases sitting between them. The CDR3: CASRLGGEETQYF. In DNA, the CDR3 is TGTGCCAGCAGATTAGGAGGGGAGGAGACCCAGTACTTC.

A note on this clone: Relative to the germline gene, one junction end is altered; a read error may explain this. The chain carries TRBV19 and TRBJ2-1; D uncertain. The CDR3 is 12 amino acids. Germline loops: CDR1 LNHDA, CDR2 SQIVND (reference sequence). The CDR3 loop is CASSWVDNGQFF. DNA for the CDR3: TGTGCCAGTAGTTGGGTAGACAATGGGCAGTTCTTC. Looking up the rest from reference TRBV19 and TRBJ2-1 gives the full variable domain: DGGITQSPKYLFRKEGQNVTLSCEQNLNHDAMYWYRQDPGQGLRLIYYSQIVNDFQKGDIAEGYSVSREKKESFPLTVTSAQKNPTAFYLCASSWVDNGQFFGPGTRLTVL.